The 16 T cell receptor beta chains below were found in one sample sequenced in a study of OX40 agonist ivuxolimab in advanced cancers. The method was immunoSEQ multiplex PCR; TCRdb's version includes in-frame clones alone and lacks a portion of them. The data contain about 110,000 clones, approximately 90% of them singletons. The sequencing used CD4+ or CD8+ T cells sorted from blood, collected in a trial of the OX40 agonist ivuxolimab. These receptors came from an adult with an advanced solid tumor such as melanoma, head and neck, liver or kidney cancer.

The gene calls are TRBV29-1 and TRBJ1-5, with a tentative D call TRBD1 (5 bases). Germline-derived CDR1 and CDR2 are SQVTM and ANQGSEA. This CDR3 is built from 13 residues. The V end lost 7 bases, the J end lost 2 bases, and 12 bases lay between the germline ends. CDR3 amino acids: CSAARDRNQPQHF. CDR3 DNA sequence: TGCAGCGCTGCCCGGGACCGCAATCAGCCCCAGCATTTT.

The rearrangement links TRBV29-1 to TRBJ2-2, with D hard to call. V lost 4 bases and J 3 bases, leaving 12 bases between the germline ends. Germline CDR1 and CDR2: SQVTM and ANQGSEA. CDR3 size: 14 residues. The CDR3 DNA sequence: TGCAGCGTTGGAATTATGTCGGACACCGGGGAGCTGTTTTTT. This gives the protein CSVGIMSDTGELFF.

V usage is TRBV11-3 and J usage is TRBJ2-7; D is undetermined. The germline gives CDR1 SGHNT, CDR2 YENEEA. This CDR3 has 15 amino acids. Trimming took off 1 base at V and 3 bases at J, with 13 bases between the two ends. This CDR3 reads CASSLGLGFGYEQYF. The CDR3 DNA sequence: TGTGCCAGCAGCTTAGGGTTAGGGTTCGGCTACGAGCAGTACTTC.

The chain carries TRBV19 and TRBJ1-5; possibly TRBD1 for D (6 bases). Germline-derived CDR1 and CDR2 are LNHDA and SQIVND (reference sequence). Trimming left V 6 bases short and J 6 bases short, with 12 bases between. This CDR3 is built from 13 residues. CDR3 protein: CASSKGVFQPQHF. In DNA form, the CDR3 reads TGTGCCAGTAGCAAGGGGGTGTTTCAGCCCCAGCATTTT.

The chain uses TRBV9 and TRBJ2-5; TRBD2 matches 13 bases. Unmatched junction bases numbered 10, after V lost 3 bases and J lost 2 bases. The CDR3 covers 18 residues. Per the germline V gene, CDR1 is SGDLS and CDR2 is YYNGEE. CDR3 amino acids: CASSATGTSGAFQETQYF. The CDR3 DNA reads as TGTGCCAGCAGCGCCACCGGGACTAGCGGGGCGTTTCAAGAGACCCAGTACTTC.

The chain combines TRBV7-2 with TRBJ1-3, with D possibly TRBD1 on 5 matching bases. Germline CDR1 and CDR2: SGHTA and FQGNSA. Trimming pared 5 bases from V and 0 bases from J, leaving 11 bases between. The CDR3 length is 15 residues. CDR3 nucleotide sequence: TGTGCCAGCAGCCCCGGTAGGGGCTCTGGAAACACCATATATTTT. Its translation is CASSPGRGSGNTIYF.

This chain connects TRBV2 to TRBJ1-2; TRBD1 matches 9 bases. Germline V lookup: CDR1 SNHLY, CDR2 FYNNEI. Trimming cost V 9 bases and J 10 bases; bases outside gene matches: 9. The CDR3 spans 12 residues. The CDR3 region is CARRTGGEYYTF. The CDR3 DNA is TGTGCCAGGAGAACAGGGGGCGAGTACTACACCTTC. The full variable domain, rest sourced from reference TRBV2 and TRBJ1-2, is EPEVTQTPSHQVTQMGQEVILRCVPISNHLYFYWYRQILGQKVEFLVSFYNNEISEKSEIFDDQFSVERPDGSNFTLKIRSTKLEDSAMYFCARRTGGEYYTFGSGTRLTVV.

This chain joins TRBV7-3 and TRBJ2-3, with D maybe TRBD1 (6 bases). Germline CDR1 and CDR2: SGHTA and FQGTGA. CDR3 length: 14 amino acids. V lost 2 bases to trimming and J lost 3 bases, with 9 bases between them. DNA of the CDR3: TGTGCCAGCAGCTTAGGGACATCTACAGATACGCAGTATTTT. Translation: CASSLGTSTDTQYF.

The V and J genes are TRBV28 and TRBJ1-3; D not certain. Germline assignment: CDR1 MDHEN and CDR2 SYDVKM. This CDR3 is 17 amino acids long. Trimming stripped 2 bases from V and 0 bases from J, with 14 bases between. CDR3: CASSLPVAGPSGNTIYF. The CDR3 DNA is TGTGCCAGCAGTTTACCCGTCGCAGGCCCCTCTGGAAACACCATATATTTT. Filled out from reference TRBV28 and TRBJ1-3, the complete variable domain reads DVKVTQSSRYLVKRTGEKVFLECVQDMDHENMFWYRQDPGLGLRLIYFSYDVKMKEKGDIPEGYSVSREKKERFSLILESASTNQTSMYLCASSLPVAGPSGNTIYFGEGSWLTVV.

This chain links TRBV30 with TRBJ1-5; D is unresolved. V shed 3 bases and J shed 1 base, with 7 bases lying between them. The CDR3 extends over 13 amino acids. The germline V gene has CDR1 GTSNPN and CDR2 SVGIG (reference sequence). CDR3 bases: TGTGCCTGGAGCGCCACCAGCAATCAGCCCCAGCATTTT. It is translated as CAWSATSNQPQHF.

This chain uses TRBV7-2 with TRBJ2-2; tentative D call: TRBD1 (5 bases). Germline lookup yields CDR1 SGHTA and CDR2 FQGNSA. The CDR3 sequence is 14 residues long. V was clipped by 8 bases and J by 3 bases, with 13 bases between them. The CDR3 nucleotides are TGTGCCAGCTGCCGCCAAGGGGACACCGGGGAGCTGTTTTTT. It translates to CASCRQGDTGELFF.

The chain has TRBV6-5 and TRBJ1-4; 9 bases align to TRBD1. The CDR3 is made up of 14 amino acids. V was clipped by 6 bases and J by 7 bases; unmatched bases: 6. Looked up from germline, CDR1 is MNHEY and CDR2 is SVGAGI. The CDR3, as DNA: TGTGCCAGCAGGCAACAGGGGGCTGTTGAAAAACTGTTTTTT. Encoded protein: CASRQQGAVEKLFF.

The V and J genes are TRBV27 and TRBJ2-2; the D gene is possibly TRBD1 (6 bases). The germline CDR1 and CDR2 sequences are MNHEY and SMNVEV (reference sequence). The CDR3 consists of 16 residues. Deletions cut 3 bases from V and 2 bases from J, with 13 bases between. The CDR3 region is CASSFTRGINTGELFF. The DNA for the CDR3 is TGTGCCAGCAGTTTCACGAGGGGGATTAACACCGGGGAGCTGTTTTTT.

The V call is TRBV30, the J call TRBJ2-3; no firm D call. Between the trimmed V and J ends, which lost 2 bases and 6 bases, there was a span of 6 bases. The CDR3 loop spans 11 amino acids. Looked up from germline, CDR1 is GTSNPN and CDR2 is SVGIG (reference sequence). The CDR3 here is CAWSPLDTQYF. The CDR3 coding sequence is TGTGCCTGGAGTCCCCTGGATACGCAGTATTTT.

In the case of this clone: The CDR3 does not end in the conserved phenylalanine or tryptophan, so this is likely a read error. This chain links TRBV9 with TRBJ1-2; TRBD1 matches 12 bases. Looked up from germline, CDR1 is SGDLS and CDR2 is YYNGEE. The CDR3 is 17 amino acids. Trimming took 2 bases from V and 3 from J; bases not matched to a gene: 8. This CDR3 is CASSVNPGTGGHYGYTL. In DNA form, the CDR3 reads TGTGCCAGCAGCGTTAACCCCGGGACAGGGGGCCACTATGGCTACACCCTC.

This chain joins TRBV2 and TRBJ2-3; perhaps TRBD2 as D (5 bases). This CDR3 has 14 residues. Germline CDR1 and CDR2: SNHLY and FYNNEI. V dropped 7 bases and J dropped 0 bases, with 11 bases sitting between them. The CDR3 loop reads CASTLRTSTDTQYF. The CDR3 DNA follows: TGTGCCAGCACCTTGAGGACTAGCACAGATACGCAGTATTTT.